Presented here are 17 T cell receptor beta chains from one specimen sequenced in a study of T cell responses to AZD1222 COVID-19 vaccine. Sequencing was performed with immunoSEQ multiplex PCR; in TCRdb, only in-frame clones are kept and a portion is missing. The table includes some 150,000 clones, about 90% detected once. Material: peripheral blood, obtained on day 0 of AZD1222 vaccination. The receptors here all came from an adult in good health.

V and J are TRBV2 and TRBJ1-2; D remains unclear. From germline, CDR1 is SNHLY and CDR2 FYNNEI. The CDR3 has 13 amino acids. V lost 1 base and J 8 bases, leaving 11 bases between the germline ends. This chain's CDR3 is CASSEETIGGYTF. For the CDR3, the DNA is TGTGCCAGCAGTGAAGAAACCATAGGGGGCTACACCTTC.

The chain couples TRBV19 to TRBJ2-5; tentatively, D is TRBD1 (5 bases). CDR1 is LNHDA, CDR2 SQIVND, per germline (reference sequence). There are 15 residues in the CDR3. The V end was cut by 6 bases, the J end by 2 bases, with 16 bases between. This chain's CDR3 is CASSDSGLGQETQYF. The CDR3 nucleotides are TGTGCCAGTAGCGATTCAGGGTTGGGACAAGAGACCCAGTACTTC.

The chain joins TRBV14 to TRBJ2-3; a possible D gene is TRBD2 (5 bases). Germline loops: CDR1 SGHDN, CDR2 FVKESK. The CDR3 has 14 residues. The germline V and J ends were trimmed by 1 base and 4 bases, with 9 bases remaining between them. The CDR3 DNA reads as TGTGCCAGCAGCCAAGGGGGAGTCCCAGATACGCAGTATTTT. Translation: CASSQGGVPDTQYF.

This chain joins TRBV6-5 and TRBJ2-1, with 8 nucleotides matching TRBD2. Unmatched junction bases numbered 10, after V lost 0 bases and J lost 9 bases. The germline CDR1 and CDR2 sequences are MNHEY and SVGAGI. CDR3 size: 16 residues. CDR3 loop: CASSYSMGTRNVEQFF. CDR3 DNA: TGTGCCAGCAGTTACTCGATGGGGACTAGGAATGTTGAGCAGTTCTTC.

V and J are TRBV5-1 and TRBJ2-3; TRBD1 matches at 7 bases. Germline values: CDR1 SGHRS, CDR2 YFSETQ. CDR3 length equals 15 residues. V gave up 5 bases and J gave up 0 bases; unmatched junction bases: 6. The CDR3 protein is CASRTGTVSTDTQYF. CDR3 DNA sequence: TGCGCCAGCAGGACCGGGACAGTGAGCACAGATACGCAGTATTTT. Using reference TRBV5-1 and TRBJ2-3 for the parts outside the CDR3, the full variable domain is KAGVTQTPRYLIKTRGQQVTLSCSPISGHRSVSWYQQTPGQGLQFLFEYFSETQRNKGNFPGRFSGRQFSNSRSEMNVSTLELGDSALYLCASRTGTVSTDTQYFGPGTRLTVL.

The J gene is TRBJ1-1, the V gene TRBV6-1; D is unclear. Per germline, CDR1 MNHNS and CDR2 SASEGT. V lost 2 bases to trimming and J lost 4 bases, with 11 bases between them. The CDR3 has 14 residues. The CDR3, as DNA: TGTGCCAGCAGTGAACAGGTTCTGGCCACTGAAGCTTTCTTT. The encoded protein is CASSEQVLATEAFF.

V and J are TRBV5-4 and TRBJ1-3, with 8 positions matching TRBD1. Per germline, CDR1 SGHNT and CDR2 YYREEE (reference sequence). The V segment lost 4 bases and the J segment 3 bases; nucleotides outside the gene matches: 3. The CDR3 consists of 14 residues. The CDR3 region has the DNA TGTGCCAGCAGCCGTGACAGGGGTGGAAACACCATATATTTT. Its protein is CASSRDRGGNTIYF.

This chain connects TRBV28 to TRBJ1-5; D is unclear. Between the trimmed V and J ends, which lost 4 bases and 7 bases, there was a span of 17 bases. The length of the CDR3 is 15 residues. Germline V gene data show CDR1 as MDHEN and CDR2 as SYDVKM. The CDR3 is CASSSQISDGQPQHF. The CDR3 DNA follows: TGTGCCAGCAGTTCCCAAATCTCGGACGGCCAGCCCCAGCATTTT.

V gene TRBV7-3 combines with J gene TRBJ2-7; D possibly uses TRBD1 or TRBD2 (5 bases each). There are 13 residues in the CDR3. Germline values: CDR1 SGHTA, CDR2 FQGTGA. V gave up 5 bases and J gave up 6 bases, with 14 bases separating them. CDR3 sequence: CASSRGAGTEQYF. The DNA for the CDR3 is TGTGCCAGCAGCCGAGGGGCGGGTACCGAGCAGTACTTC.

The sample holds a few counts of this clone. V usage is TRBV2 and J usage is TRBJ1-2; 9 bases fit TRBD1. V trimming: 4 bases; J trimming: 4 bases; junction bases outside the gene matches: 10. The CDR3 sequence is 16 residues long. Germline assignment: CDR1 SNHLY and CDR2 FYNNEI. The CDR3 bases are TGTGCCAGCAGTGCACCATTGACAGGGGGAGTCTATGGCTACACCTTC. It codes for CASSAPLTGGVYGYTF.

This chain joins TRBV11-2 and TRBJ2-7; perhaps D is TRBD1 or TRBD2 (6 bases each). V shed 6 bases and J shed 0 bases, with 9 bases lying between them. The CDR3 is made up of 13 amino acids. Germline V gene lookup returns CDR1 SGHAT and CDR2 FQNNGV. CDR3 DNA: TGTGCCAGCAGAGGGGGGAGCTCCTACGAGCAGTACTTC. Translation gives CASRGGSSYEQYF.

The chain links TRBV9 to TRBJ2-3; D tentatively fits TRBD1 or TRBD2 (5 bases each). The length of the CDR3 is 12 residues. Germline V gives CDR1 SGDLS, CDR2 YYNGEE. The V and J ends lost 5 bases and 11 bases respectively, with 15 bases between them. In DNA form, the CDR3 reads TGTGCCAGCAGTCCCCCGGGACCGAGGCAGTATTTT. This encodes CASSPPGPRQYF.

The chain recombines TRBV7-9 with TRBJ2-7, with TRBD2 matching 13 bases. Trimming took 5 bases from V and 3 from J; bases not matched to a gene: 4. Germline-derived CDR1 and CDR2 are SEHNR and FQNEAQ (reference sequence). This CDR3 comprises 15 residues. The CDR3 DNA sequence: TGTGCCAGCAGCCGGCGGACTAGCGGGGGCTACGAGCAGTACTTC. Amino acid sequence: CASSRRTSGGYEQYF.

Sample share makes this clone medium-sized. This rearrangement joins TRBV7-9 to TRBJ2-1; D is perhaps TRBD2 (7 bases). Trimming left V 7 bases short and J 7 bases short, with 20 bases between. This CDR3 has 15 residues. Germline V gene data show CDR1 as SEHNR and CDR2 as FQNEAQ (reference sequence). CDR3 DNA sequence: TGTGCCAGCACCCCGGAAACAGGGACTATGAATGAGCAGTTCTTC. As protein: CASTPETGTMNEQFF.

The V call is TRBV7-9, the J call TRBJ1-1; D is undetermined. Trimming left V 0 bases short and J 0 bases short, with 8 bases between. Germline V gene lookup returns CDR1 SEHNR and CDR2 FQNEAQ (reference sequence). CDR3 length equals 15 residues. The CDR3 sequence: CASSLASLMNTEAFF. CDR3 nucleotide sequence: TGTGCCAGCAGCTTAGCTTCCCTAATGAACACTGAAGCTTTCTTT.

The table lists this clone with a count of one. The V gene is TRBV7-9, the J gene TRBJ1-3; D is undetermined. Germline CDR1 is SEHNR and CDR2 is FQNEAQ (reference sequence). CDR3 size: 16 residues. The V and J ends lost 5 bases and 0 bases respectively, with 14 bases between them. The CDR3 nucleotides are TGTGCCAGCAGCCCGGTCCCCAAAAGCTCTGGAAACACCATATATTTT. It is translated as CASSPVPKSSGNTIYF.

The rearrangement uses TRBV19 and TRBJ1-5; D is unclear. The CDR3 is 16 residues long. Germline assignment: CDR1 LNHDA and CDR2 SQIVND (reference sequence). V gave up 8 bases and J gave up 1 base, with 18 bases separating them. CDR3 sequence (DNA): TGTGCCAGTCGCCCCAGCGATGGCAGCAGCAATCAGCCCCAGCATTTT. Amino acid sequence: CASRPSDGSSNQPQHF. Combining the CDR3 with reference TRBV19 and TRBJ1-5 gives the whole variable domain DGGITQSPKYLFRKEGQNVTLSCEQNLNHDAMYWYRQDPGQGLRLIYYSQIVNDFQKGDIAEGYSVSREKKESFPLTVTSAQKNPTAFYLCASRPSDGSSNQPQHFGDGTRLSIL.